Presented here are 4 T cell receptor beta chains from one specimen sequenced in a study of T cells in Graves' hyperthyroidism and ophthalmopathy. It was RNA transcripts that yielded the amplified TCR beta CDR3 regions. First-round RT-PCR of the TCR CDR3 relied on the HTBI primer set. MiXCR was run by TCRdb on the multiplex PCR reads, yielding one entry per CDR3 protein. The sample yields roughly 500,000 distinct CDR3 sequences, approximately 25% seen once. Sequenced input: blood. These receptors all come from a woman in her 30s with Graves' ophthalmopathy.

The chain has TRBV20-1 and TRBJ2-7, with 8 bases matching TRBD1. The CDR3 consists of 15 residues. V lost 4 bases to trimming and J lost 1 base; unmatched junction nucleotides: 9. The germline CDR1 and CDR2 sequences are DFQATT and SNEGSKA (reference sequence). The CDR3: CSANIRTGMSYEQYF. The CDR3 nucleotides are TGCAGTGCTAACATTCGGACAGGGATGTCCTACGAGCAGTACTTC.

This clonotype was detected a few times. The chain joins TRBV2 to TRBJ2-7; TRBD1 matches 8 bases. The V and J ends lost 4 bases and 2 bases, in that order; junction bases with no gene match: 7. This CDR3 is 15 amino acids long. Germline V gene lookup returns CDR1 SNHLY and CDR2 FYNNEI. CDR3 region: CASSAETGVAYEQYF. In DNA form, the CDR3 reads TGTGCCAGCAGTGCCGAGACAGGGGTGGCCTACGAGCAGTACTTC.

This clonotype showed up many times. The rearrangement links TRBV28 to TRBJ1-1; D not resolved. This CDR3 comprises 11 residues. V shed 2 bases and J shed 10 bases, with 8 bases lying between them. Germline V gives CDR1 MDHEN, CDR2 SYDVKM. The CDR3: CASSLGRGAFF. Written as DNA, the CDR3 is TGTGCCAGCAGTTTAGGCCGGGGAGCTTTCTTT.

This clonotype was picked up many times. The chain employs TRBV7-9 and TRBJ2-4; D may be TRBD2 (5 bases). The CDR3 loop spans 16 amino acids. The V gene's germline CDR1 is SEHNR and CDR2 FQNEAQ (reference sequence). V was pared by 1 base and J by 5 bases, with 15 bases between. Written as DNA, the CDR3 is TGTGCCAGCAGCTTAGGGCGAGGAGGTGGGGAAAACATTCAGTACTTC. Residues: CASSLGRGGGENIQYF.